These 4 T cell receptor beta chains share one sample of origin, sequenced in a study of T cells after yellow fever vaccination. TCRdb redid the calling of the 5' RACE reads with MiXCR, one entry per CDR3 protein. The top ten clones hold around 1% of a sample with 200,000 to 300,000 distinct CDR3 sequences, around 6.7% of them seen once. The sample consisted of CD4+ T cells sorted from PBMCs, taken on the day of the yellow fever booster vaccination. The receptors originated from a man aged 25 to 40 who received the YFV17D yellow fever vaccine.

This clonotype turned up a few times. The chain couples TRBV19 to TRBJ2-7, with a possible D match to TRBD1 (5 bases). Germline V gives CDR1 LNHDA, CDR2 SQIVND (reference sequence). The V and J ends lost 10 bases and 2 bases respectively, with 12 bases between them. This CDR3 contains 12 residues. The CDR3 reads CATLDRTYEQYF. CDR3 nucleotides: TGTGCCACCCTTGACAGAACCTACGAGCAGTACTTC. The variable domain in full, completed from reference TRBV19 and TRBJ2-7, reads DGGITQSPKYLFRKEGQNVTLSCEQNLNHDAMYWYRQDPGQGLRLIYYSQIVNDFQKGDIAEGYSVSREKKESFPLTVTSAQKNPTAFYLCATLDRTYEQYFGPGTRLTVT.

This clonotype has more than one count but fewer than ten. The chain joins TRBV5-1 to TRBJ1-1; no clear D gene. CDR1 and CDR2 from the germline V gene are SGHRS and YFSETQ. The ends were cut back, 4 bases at V and 1 base at J, with 8 bases in the middle. The CDR3 is 13 amino acids. Here the CDR3 DNA reads TGCGCCAGCAGCGTACTTCAGAACACTGAAGCTTTCTTT. Its protein product is CASSVLQNTEAFF. The variable domain in full, with the rest retrieved from reference TRBV5-1 and TRBJ1-1, is KAGVTQTPRYLIKTRGQQVTLSCSPISGHRSVSWYQQTPGQGLQFLFEYFSETQRNKGNFPGRFSGRQFSNSRSEMNVSTLELGDSALYLCASSVLQNTEAFFGQGTRLTVV.

This clonotype showed up just a few times. J is TRBJ2-1 and V is TRBV4-3; D not resolved. CDR1 LGHNA and CDR2 YSLEER come from the germline V gene. The CDR3 consists of 16 residues. V lost 4 bases to trimming and J lost 9 bases, with 22 bases between them. The CDR3 DNA is TGCGCCAGCAGCCCAGGCGTTCCAGAGCAAGTTGGTGAGCAGTTCTTC. Residues: CASSPGVPEQVGEQFF.

In its sample, this clonotype was seen a few times. The chain combines TRBV18 with TRBJ1-2, with 8 bases fitting TRBD1. V was clipped by 3 bases and J by 0 bases; unmatched bases: 3. The CDR3 length is 15 residues. Per germline, CDR1 KGHSH and CDR2 LQKENI. CDR3 nucleotides: TGTGCCAGCTCACCGAGGACAGGGACTAACTATGGCTACACCTTC. Residues: CASSPRTGTNYGYTF.